This TCR beta chain was documented in a study of T cell responses to AZD1222 COVID-19 vaccine. Trimming removed 6 bases from V and 0 bases from J; junction bases left unmatched: 8. The CDR3 is 15 residues long. Germline V gives CDR1 PRHDT, CDR2 FYEKMQ (reference sequence). Method: immunoSEQ multiplex PCR; TCRdb's copy keeps in-frame clones and lacks some. The repertoire holds approximately 180,000 clones, with approximately 90% as singletons. General study findings and limits: Donors were largely white British and mainly female; clonal diversity was possibly underestimated.

To note about this clone: What it binds is unknown.

Sample: peripheral blood, taken on day 0 of AZD1222 vaccination. The chain joins TRBV13 to TRBJ2-7; TRBD1 matches at 7 bases. This TCR was sampled from an adult in good health. The DNA of the CDR3 is TGTGCCAGCAGAAACTCGGACAGGCCCTCCTACGAGCAGTACTTC. Translation: CASRNSDRPSYEQYF.